This T cell receptor beta chain is from a study of T cells in Graves' hyperthyroidism and ophthalmopathy (dated by TCRdb to between 2018 and 2021). About the investigation overall: Peripheral blood samples were taken at the time of initial diagnosis, prior to any treatment. A discovery cohort of around 100 patients, about 44 with Graves' ophthalmopathy and more than 55 with stable Graves' hyperthyroidism, was used to find distinguishing TCR V-J signatures. Whether ophthalmopathy could be predicted prospectively was tested in an independent validation cohort made up of about 20 hyperthyroidism patients plus 17 patients who later progressed to ophthalmopathy. The roughly 100 discovery patients were randomly divided into training and test sets at a 7:3 ratio. Thyroid tissue and blood T-cell repertoires from about 6 Graves' hyperthyroidism patients were also compared in the study. After blood sampling, hyperthyroidism patients were treated with methimazole at a starting dose of 30 mg daily, and ophthalmopathy patients were treated with high-dose intravenous methylprednisolone. According to the paper, TCR Vbeta CDR3 sequencing was carried out on approximately 140 peripheral blood samples, which came from fewer than 50 ophthalmopathy, roughly 75 hyperthyroidism and some 17 progressor patients.

In this sample, this clonotype turned up a few times. It has no known antigen specificity. Base qualities are not provided; no much larger clone lies one nucleotide away. The junction shows trimming of 4 bases on V and 0 bases on J, plus 9 bases between the germline ends. The germline V gene (reference sequence) supplies CDR1 DFQATT and CDR2 SNEGSKA. Counted from cysteine to phenylalanine, this CDR3 has 13 amino acids. Only the CDR3 DNA stays, 39 bases, in frame from base 1. TCR beta CDR3 regions were amplified from RNA transcripts. The TCR CDR3 was subjected to a first round of RT-PCR using the HTBI primer set and the Qiagen OneStep RT-PCR kit. A second multiplex PCR round built the libraries, followed by size selection and purification. The libraries were sequenced on an Illumina HiSeq2000 using paired-end 100 bp reads. In the source study's methods: SOAPnuke was used to process the raw data, removing reads that contained adapters or uncalled bases, had a mean Phred below 15, or lacked an exact match to the constant primer or identifier. COPE v1.2.5 was used to merge the high-quality paired reads, and each unique nucleotide sequence was defined as a clonotype. MiTCR v1.1 was used to align the clonotypes against IMGT TRBV, TRBD and TRBJ reference segments. Only V-J combinations with frequency above 0.0001, covering 98% to 99.2% of repertoires, were analysed. A TCS score was defined as the ratio of F50 (clonal expansion) to E x V (chaos), with BLOSUM62-based TCRdist applied between CDR3 peptides within each V-J. Welch's t-statistics and random forest reduced roughly 530 V-J features to 13, which were used in a naive Bayes classifier (R e1071). Using fastp trimming at Q25 and MiXCR clonotype assembly, TCRdb reanalyzed the public sequencing data and kept in-frame beta chains. Duplicate CDR3 protein sequences are folded into a single record with the most common DNA and genes. TCRdb assigned the V and J calls; the authors' analysis was not used. This sample holds 400,000 or so distinct CDR3 sequences; around 15% were observed only once. The ten largest clones capture around 28% of the sample.

Broader findings and caveats from the paper: A 13 V-J signature model separated ophthalmopathy from stable hyperthyroidism, with 87.88% sensitivity and 81.08% specificity in cross-validation and 80%/75% in testing. No statistical method was used to fix the sample size in advance, and group allocation was not hidden from the investigators. Most expanded thyroid clonotypes (frequency above 0.001) were also detected in blood, a finding suggesting that blood repertoires may reflect thyroid immune responses. In validation, progression to ophthalmopathy was predicted by the model with nearly 71% sensitivity and approximately 78% specificity, a median of approximately 6.5 months before onset.

Moderately to severely active disease, a Clinical Activity Score of at least 3, a NOSPECS grade of at least 4, and a duration under 3 months were present in ophthalmopathy patients. Patients with uncontrolled infections, other autoimmune diseases, pregnancy or lactation were excluded. Diagnoses relied on clinical symptoms, serum thyroxine and TRAb, thyroid ultrasound and orbital computed tomography. PBMCs were separated from around 9.1 ml of fresh peripheral blood using Ficoll-Paque density gradient centrifugation. Trizol reagent was used to extract total RNA, and RNA quality was then checked on an Agilent 2100 Bioanalyzer.

This sequence was found in a man aged 50-59 years with Graves' ophthalmopathy. Sequenced material: blood. The V and J segments used are TRBV20-1 and TRBJ2-5; the D gene lacks a confident call. The bases are TGCAGTGCTAATCGAAGAGACCAAGAGACCCAGTACTTC. This is translated as CSANRRDQETQYF.